This T cell receptor (beta chain) was identified during a study of shared clonotypes between healthy human individuals. Study background: Ranging from 18 to 49 in age, donors were a couple of women and three men.

The study separated CD4+ cells into CD45RA+ naive and CD45RA-negative memory subsets. Assay used: immunoSEQ multiplex PCR; TCRdb lists only in-frame clones, some missing. This sample has about 190,000 clones, with approximately 62% found just once. In germline, CDR1 is KGHSH, CDR2 LQKENI. The CDR3 covers 13 residues. V shed 4 bases, J shed 3 bases, and the junction held 2 bases outside the gene matches. The receptor's source is a man younger than 45 in good health. The rearrangement joins TRBV18 to TRBJ1-1; TRBD1 matches 7 bases. The sample was memory CD4+ T cells sorted from blood. Subset noted: CD45RA-negative fraction. The CDR3 region has the DNA TGTGCCAGCTCACTAACAGGGGACACTGAAGCTTTCTTT. Protein sequence: CASSLTGDTEAFF.